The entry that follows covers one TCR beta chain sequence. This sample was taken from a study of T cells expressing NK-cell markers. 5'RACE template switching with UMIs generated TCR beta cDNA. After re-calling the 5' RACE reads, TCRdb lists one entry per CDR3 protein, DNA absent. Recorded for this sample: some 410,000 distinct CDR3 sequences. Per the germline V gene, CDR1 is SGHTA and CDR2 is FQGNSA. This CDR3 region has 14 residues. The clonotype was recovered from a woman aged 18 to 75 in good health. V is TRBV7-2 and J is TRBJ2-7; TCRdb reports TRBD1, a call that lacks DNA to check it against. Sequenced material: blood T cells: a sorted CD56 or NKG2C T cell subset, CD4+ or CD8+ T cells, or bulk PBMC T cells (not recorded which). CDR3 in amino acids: CASSPAGRIHEQYF.